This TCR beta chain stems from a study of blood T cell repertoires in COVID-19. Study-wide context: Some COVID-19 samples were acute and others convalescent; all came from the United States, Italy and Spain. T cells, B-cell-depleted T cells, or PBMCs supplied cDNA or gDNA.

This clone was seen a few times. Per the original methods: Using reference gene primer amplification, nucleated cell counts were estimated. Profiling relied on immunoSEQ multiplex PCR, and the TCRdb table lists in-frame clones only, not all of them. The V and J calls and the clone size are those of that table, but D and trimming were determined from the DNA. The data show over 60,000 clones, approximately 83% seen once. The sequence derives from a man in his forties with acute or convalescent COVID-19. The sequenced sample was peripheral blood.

CDR3 nucleotides: TGTGCCAGCAGTACCCGGGGGTATGACACAGATACGCAGTATTTT. Residues: CASSTRGYDTDTQYF. The chain joins TRBV11-2 to TRBJ2-3; tentatively, D is TRBD2 (6 bases). CDR3 length: 15 amino acids. Germline V gene sequence: CDR1 SGHAT, CDR2 FQNNGV. V was clipped by 6 bases and J by 2 bases, with 15 bases between them.